Shown below are 22 T cell receptor beta chains from a single sample sequenced in a study of glioma-infiltrating T cells after dendritic cell vaccination. The method was immunoSEQ multiplex PCR; TCRdb's version includes in-frame clones alone and lacks a portion of them. The data contain about 73,000 clones, approximately 80% of them singletons. The material sequenced was blood, taken before dendritic cell vaccination. The receptor source for this set is a human donor with glioblastoma.

The V call is TRBV7-9, the J call TRBJ1-2; D call uncertain. CDR3 length equals 16 residues. Trimming stripped 5 bases from V and 5 bases from J, with 21 bases between. CDR1 is SEHNR and CDR2 is FQNEAQ in the germline V gene (reference sequence). The CDR3 nucleotides are TGTGCCAGCAGCACCGAACGGCTGCGAGGGTCTTATGGCTACACCTTC. Protein sequence: CASSTERLRGSYGYTF.

This clone was seen a single time. The chain links TRBV5-1 to TRBJ2-2, with 11 positions matching TRBD2. Germline CDR1 is SGHRS and CDR2 is YFSETQ. V shed 3 bases and J 6 bases; nucleotides not matched to a gene: 7. CDR3 size: 16 residues. In nucleotides, the CDR3 is TGCGCCAGCAGCTACAGTAGCGGGAGGGCCCCCGGGGAGCTGTTTTTT. Amino acid sequence: CASSYSSGRAPGELFF.

This chain connects TRBV11-2 to TRBJ1-3; 7 bases map to TRBD1. Germline CDR1 and CDR2: SGHAT and FQNNGV. The trim removed 3 bases at V and 0 bases at J, leaving 8 bases unmatched. This CDR3 comprises 17 residues. The CDR3 is CASSFRLTGDSGNTIYF. The DNA for the CDR3 is TGTGCCAGCAGCTTTCGGCTCACAGGGGACTCTGGAAACACCATATATTTT.

The chain recombines TRBV28 with TRBJ1-2; 7 nucleotides line up with TRBD1. Per germline, CDR1 MDHEN and CDR2 SYDVKM. Trimming cost V 7 bases and J 1 base; bases outside gene matches: 3. This CDR3 region has 13 residues. CDR3 residues: CASIGTVNYGYTF. CDR3 nucleotide sequence: TGTGCCAGCATCGGGACAGTTAACTATGGCTACACCTTC.

This clone turned up a few times. V is TRBV21-1 and J is TRBJ1-1; whether TRBD1, the table's D call, matches the DNA was not checked. TRBV21-1 is a recognized pseudogene. The CDR3 is 16 residues long. CDR3 region: CASSKAQDRSNTEAFF. The CDR3 DNA reads as TGTGCCAGCAGCAAAGCGCAGGACAGGAGCAACACTGAAGCTTTCTTT.

The genes are TRBV2 and TRBJ1-4, with D unresolved. This CDR3 comprises 15 residues. Germline V gene sequence: CDR1 SNHLY, CDR2 FYNNEI. Trimming removed 9 bases from V and 3 bases from J, with 17 bases in between. The CDR3 DNA reads as TGTGCCAGTATTAGTGGAGGAGGGCCTAATGAAAAACTGTTTTTT. Amino acid sequence: CASISGGGPNEKLFF.

V is TRBV6-5 and J is TRBJ2-7; 9 nucleotides match TRBD1. Losses at the gene ends were 5 bases for V and 6 bases for J; bases not matched to a gene: 8. CDR3 length equals 14 residues. CDR1 is MNHEY, CDR2 SVGAGI, per germline. DNA for the CDR3: TGTGCCAGCAGTCCGGACAGGGGTACCGGCGAGCAGTACTTC. This encodes CASSPDRGTGEQYF.

This clone was observed a handful of times. The CDR3 protein is CASSPRGGQNTGELFF. Here the CDR3 DNA reads TGTGCCAGCTCACCACGGGGGGGACAGAACACCGGGGAGCTGTTTTTT. The V call is TRBV18, the J call TRBJ2-2, with D tentatively TRBD2 (7 bases). Between the trimmed V and J ends, which lost 1 base and 1 base, there was a span of 10 bases. Germline V gives CDR1 KGHSH, CDR2 LQKENI. This CDR3 comprises 16 residues. The full variable domain, its missing parts supplied by reference TRBV18 and TRBJ2-2, is NAGVMQNPRHLVRRRGQEARLRCSPMKGHSHVYWYRQLPEEGLKFMVYLQKENIIDESGMPKERFSAEFPKEGPSILRIQQVVRGDSAAYFCASSPRGGQNTGELFFGEGSRLTVL.

The gene calls are TRBV5-5 and TRBJ2-7; unclear D gene. CDR1 and CDR2 (germline): SGHKS, YYEKEE (reference sequence). CDR3 length: 12 amino acids. The V end lost 2 bases, the J end lost 3 bases, and 6 bases lay between the germline ends. The CDR3 bases are TGTGCCAGCAGCTTAGCAAACTACGAGCAGTACTTC. Translated: CASSLANYEQYF. Full variable domain (rest looked up from reference TRBV5-5 and TRBJ2-7): DAGVTQSPTHLIKTRGQQVTLRCSPISGHKSVSWYQQVLGQGPQFIFQYYEKEERGRGNFPDRFSARQFPNYSSELNVNALLLGDSALYLCASSLANYEQYFGPGTRLTVT.

This sequence joins TRBV19 and TRBJ1-5; D is ambiguous. V was cut by 4 bases and J by 0 bases, with 10 bases left in between. CDR1 and CDR2 from the germline V gene are LNHDA and SQIVND (reference sequence). CDR3 length: 15 amino acids. In DNA form, the CDR3 reads TGTGCCAGTAGTACCCAGGAAGTTAGCAATCAGCCCCAGCATTTT. Translation gives CASSTQEVSNQPQHF.

The V call is TRBV6-5, the J call TRBJ2-2; 7 bases align to TRBD2. This CDR3 is 15 amino acids long. Germline lookup yields CDR1 MNHEY and CDR2 SVGAGI. V was clipped by 5 bases and J by 4 bases; unmatched bases: 7. In nucleotides, the CDR3 is TGTGCCAGCAGTCATCGGGGGGAGGGCACCGGGGAGCTGTTTTTT. Translation: CASSHRGEGTGELFF.

J is TRBJ1-4 and V is TRBV7-9; weak D call: TRBD1 (5 bases). CDR1 and CDR2 from the germline V gene are SEHNR and FQNEAQ (reference sequence). The CDR3 covers 13 residues. Deletions cut 3 bases from V and 8 bases from J, with 10 bases between. The CDR3 spells CASSLGGNEKLFF. The CDR3 DNA reads as TGTGCCAGCAGCTTGGGGGGGAACGAAAAACTGTTTTTT.

J is TRBJ2-5 and V is TRBV10-1; 8 bases match TRBD2. The CDR3 loop spans 13 amino acids. The germline V gene encodes CDR1 WNHNN and CDR2 SYGVQD (reference sequence). V trimming: 6 bases; J trimming: 2 bases; junction bases outside the gene matches: 2. CDR3: CASSGTRQETQYF. The CDR3 DNA is TGCGCCAGCAGCGGGACTAGACAAGAGACCCAGTACTTC.

The V and J genes are TRBV19 and TRBJ2-1; D unclear. CDR3 length: 13 amino acids. The germline V and J ends were trimmed by 5 bases and 2 bases, with 7 bases remaining between them. Germline CDR1 LNHDA, CDR2 SQIVND (reference sequence). In nucleotides, the CDR3 is TGTGCCAGTAGTGAGGCCCCCTACAATGAGCAGTTCTTC. Translating gives CASSEAPYNEQFF.

The genes are TRBV30 and TRBJ2-3; TRBD1 is a possible D gene (6 bases). Germline V CDR1 and CDR2: GTSNPN, SVGIG (reference sequence). The CDR3 sequence is 13 residues long. Trimming took 4 bases from V and 2 from J, leaving 10 bases between them. This chain's CDR3 is CAWNRAFTDTQYF. Written as DNA, the CDR3 is TGTGCCTGGAACAGGGCCTTCACAGATACGCAGTATTTT.

J is TRBJ2-1 and V is TRBV5-1; maybe TRBD1 (6 bases). Germline loops: CDR1 SGHRS, CDR2 YFSETQ. V lost 1 base and J 9 bases, leaving 20 bases between the germline ends. The CDR3 extends over 16 amino acids. CDR3 sequence (DNA): TGCGCCAGCAGCTTGTTTGGGACACAGCTAATCGGTGAGCAGTTCTTC. Its translation is CASSLFGTQLIGEQFF. The full variable domain, in which reference TRBV5-1 and TRBJ2-1 provide the parts outside the CDR3, is KAGVTQTPRYLIKTRGQQVTLSCSPISGHRSVSWYQQTPGQGLQFLFEYFSETQRNKGNFPGRFSGRQFSNSRSEMNVSTLELGDSALYLCASSLFGTQLIGEQFFGPGTRLTVL.

This rearrangement joins TRBV15 to TRBJ2-3; D perhaps matches TRBD2 (6 bases). The CDR3 length is 17 residues. Germline lookup yields CDR1 LNHNV and CDR2 YYDKDF (reference sequence). Trimming removed 0 bases from V and 7 bases from J, with 20 bases in between. In DNA, the CDR3 is TGTGCCACCAGCAGAGATCTATTATCAAGCGGGTCCTATACGCAGTATTTT. Translating gives CATSRDLLSSGSYTQYF.

The rearrangement links TRBV2 to TRBJ1-1, with D maybe TRBD1 (6 bases). This CDR3 comprises 19 residues. Germline V lookup: CDR1 SNHLY, CDR2 FYNNEI. V was trimmed by 1 base and J by 1 base, leaving 22 bases between them. The CDR3 DNA sequence: TGTGCCAGCAGTGAAGGTGAACAGGGTAGAGTCCTTGCGAACACTGAAGCTTTCTTT. Residues: CASSEGEQGRVLANTEAFF.

Ten or more counts support this clone. The rearrangement uses TRBV9 and TRBJ1-5; D not resolved. The ends were cut back, 0 bases at V and 6 bases at J, with 13 bases in the middle. Germline-derived CDR1 and CDR2 are SGDLS and YYNGEE. The CDR3 loop spans 15 amino acids. The DNA of the CDR3 is TGTGCCAGCAGCGTAGGGGCCAACCGGGGTCAGCCCCAGCATTTT. Translation gives CASSVGANRGQPQHF.

V usage is TRBV9 and J usage is TRBJ1-1, with D uncertain. Germline V lookup: CDR1 SGDLS, CDR2 YYNGEE. This CDR3 has 15 residues. V shed 0 bases and J shed 2 bases, with 11 bases lying between them. The CDR3 sequence is CASSVEGAGNTEAFF. The CDR3 DNA reads TGTGCCAGCAGCGTAGAGGGCGCGGGTAACACTGAAGCTTTCTTT.

CDR3 nucleotide sequence: TGCGCCAGCAGCCCGGTAGCGAGCGGGAGCACAGATACGCAGTATTTT. Amino acid sequence: CASSPVASGSTDTQYF. V is TRBV5-1 and J is TRBJ2-3, with D possibly matching TRBD2 (6 bases). Germline CDR1 reads SGHRS; CDR2 reads YFSETQ. V shed 4 bases and J shed 0 bases, with 15 bases lying between them. There are 16 residues in the CDR3.

The gene calls are TRBV19 and TRBJ2-1; 12 positions agree with TRBD2. The CDR3 runs to 16 residues. From germline, CDR1 is LNHDA and CDR2 SQIVND (reference sequence). V dropped 4 bases and J dropped 8; count of bases not matched to a gene: 9. Written as DNA, the CDR3 is TGTGCCAGTAGTAGACTAGCGGGAGTGGGTGGTTATGAGCAGTTCTTC. Translated, it gives CASSRLAGVGGYEQFF.